Presented here are 8 T cell receptor beta chains from one specimen sequenced in a study of multiple sclerosis patients with progressive multifocal leukoencephalopathy. Time point here: about 13 months of natalizumab therapy. Only in-frame clones appear in the TCRdb table, and some are missing; sequencing was by immunoSEQ multiplex PCR. The table has under 30,000 clones, 91% seen once. The sequencing here drew on PBMCs, taken from a patient treated with natalizumab. These receptors originate from a man younger than 40 with multiple sclerosis.

The V gene is TRBV7-1, the J gene TRBJ1-2, with unresolved D. TRBV7-1 is an ORF for which the function is uncertain. V gave up 5 bases and J gave up 4 bases, with 23 bases separating them. CDR3 size: 17 residues. This chain's CDR3 is CASSRLVHEGKIYGYTF. The DNA for the CDR3 is TGTGCCAGCAGCAGACTTGTTCACGAGGGAAAGATCTATGGCTACACCTTC.

V gene TRBV25-1 combines with J gene TRBJ2-3, with 11 bases lining up with TRBD1. From germline, CDR1 is MGHDK and CDR2 SYGVNS. The ends lost 5 bases at V and 0 bases at J; junction bases unmatched: 7. The CDR3 is made up of 17 amino acids. Written as DNA, the CDR3 is TGTGCCAGCAGTCGGACAGGGGGCTTCCCTAGCACAGATACGCAGTATTTT. It encodes CASSRTGGFPSTDTQYF.

The rearrangement uses TRBV6-5 and TRBJ2-7; no clear D gene. The germline gives CDR1 MNHEY, CDR2 SVGAGI. The CDR3 sequence is 14 residues long. V was cut by 6 bases and J by 3 bases, with 15 bases left in between. The DNA for the CDR3 is TGTGCCAGCAGGGTGGACGGTGGACGCTACGAGCAGTACTTC. This sequence encodes CASRVDGGRYEQYF.

Comments on this clone: At the DNA level, this CDR3 is encoded by other sequences in the same sample as well. J is TRBJ1-2 and V is TRBV15; D is possibly TRBD1 (6 bases). Per germline, CDR1 LNHNV and CDR2 YYDKDF (reference sequence). The CDR3 length is 15 residues. V was clipped by 0 bases and J by 8 bases, with 16 bases between them. The CDR3 region has the DNA TGTGCCACCAGCAGAGATTCGGTTGGGGGGCGGGGCTACACCTTC. Translating it yields CATSRDSVGGRGYTF.

This clone was seen only once. The CDR3 bases are TGTGCCAGCAGCTTGGGTGGGCAGAAAGAGACCCAGTACTTC. Protein sequence: CASSLGGQKETQYF. This rearrangement joins TRBV5-4 to TRBJ2-5, with no clear D. Trimming pared 0 bases from V and 3 bases from J, leaving 9 bases between. Germline V gene data show CDR1 as SGHNT and CDR2 as YYREEE (reference sequence). This CDR3 region has 14 residues.

This clone was observed a few times. The chain joins TRBV5-4 to TRBJ2-7; 7 nucleotides align to TRBD2. The CDR3 is 14 residues long. Per the germline V gene, CDR1 is SGHNT and CDR2 is YYREEE (reference sequence). V was pared by 2 bases and J by 0 bases, with 2 bases of the junction left unmatched. CDR3 region: CASSLTSASYEQYF. Written as DNA, the CDR3 is TGTGCCAGCAGCTTAACTAGCGCCTCCTACGAGCAGTACTTC.

About this clone itself: One end of the junction fails to match germline, which may point to a read error. CDR3 sequence: CACSADPSQSYEQYF. CDR3 bases: TGTGCCTGCAGCGCGGACCCCTCTCAAAGCTACGAGCAGTACTTC. The chain couples TRBV9 to TRBJ2-7; D remains ambiguous. The CDR3 contains 15 residues. Germline V gives CDR1 SGDLS, CDR2 YYNGEE.

This sequence joins TRBV5-1 and TRBJ1-1, with 8 bases identical to TRBD1. The trim removed 3 bases at V and 1 base at J, leaving 5 bases unmatched. The CDR3 has 15 amino acids. The V gene's germline CDR1 is SGHRS and CDR2 YFSETQ. CDR3 residues: CASSWGGTGNTEAFF. DNA for the CDR3: TGCGCCAGCAGCTGGGGCGGGACAGGGAACACTGAAGCTTTCTTT.